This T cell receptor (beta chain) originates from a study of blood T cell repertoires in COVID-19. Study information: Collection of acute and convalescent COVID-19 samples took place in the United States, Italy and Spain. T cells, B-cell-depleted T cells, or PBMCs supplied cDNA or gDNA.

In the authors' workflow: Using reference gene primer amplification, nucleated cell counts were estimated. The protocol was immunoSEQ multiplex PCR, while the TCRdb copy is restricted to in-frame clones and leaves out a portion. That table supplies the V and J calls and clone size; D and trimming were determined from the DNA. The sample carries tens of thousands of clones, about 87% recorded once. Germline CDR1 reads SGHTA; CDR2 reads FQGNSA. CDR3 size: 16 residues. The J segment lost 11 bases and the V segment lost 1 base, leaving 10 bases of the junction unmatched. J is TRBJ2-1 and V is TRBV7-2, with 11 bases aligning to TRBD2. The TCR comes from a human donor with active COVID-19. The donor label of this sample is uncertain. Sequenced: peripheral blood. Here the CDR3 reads CASSLGSGRAPRKQFF. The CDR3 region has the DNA TGTGCCAGCAGCTTAGGTAGCGGGAGGGCTCCGCGTAAGCAGTTCTTC.